The 16 T cell receptor beta chains below come from one sample, sequenced in a study of cytomegalovirus exposure and HLA in healthy donors. The study ran its PCR with 60 Vbeta and 13 Jbeta primers. Repertoires were generated with immunoSEQ multiplex PCR, while TCRdb's copy carries only in-frame clones and drops some. The sample lists fewer than 200,000 clones, approximately 80% occurring once. Sequenced input: PBMCs. These receptors originate from a woman in her thirties or forties in good health and CMV-seropositive.

This clone was observed a single time. This chain connects TRBV30 to TRBJ2-7; 14 bases are a match to TRBD2. The CDR3 length is 16 residues. The germline CDR1 and CDR2 sequences are GTSNPN and SVGIG (reference sequence). V trimming: 2 bases; J trimming: 7 bases; junction bases outside the gene matches: 10. The CDR3 sequence is CAWSLQTSGGAREQYF. The CDR3 DNA reads TGTGCCTGGAGTCTTCAGACTAGCGGGGGGGCTCGGGAGCAGTACTTC.

The chain recombines TRBV19 with TRBJ2-1; 13 bases map to TRBD2. CDR1 and CDR2 (germline): LNHDA, SQIVND (reference sequence). V trimming: 5 bases; J trimming: 7 bases; junction bases outside the gene matches: 8. This CDR3 spans 16 amino acids. The CDR3 protein is CASSPWTSGGRNEQFF. In nucleotides, the CDR3 is TGTGCCAGTAGTCCCTGGACTAGCGGGGGTAGAAATGAGCAGTTCTTC.

The gene calls are TRBV2 and TRBJ2-7; 9 positions match TRBD1. Trimming cost V 2 bases and J 1 base; bases outside gene matches: 3. CDR3 size: 15 residues. Germline CDR1 reads SNHLY; CDR2 reads FYNNEI. CDR3 coding DNA: TGTGCCAGCAGTGAAATAGGACAGGGGTCCTACGAGCAGTACTTC. Protein product: CASSEIGQGSYEQYF.

This chain uses TRBV7-6 with TRBJ1-6; possible D gene TRBD1, 5 bases. The ends were cut back, 1 base at V and 10 bases at J, with 14 bases in the middle. CDR3 length: 15 amino acids. Germline V CDR1 and CDR2: SGHVS, FNYEAQ. The CDR3 bases are TGTGCCAGCAGCTTAGTAGGGGACTCGGGATCACCCCTCCACTTT. This gives the protein CASSLVGDSGSPLHF.

The chain uses TRBV29-1 and TRBJ1-2; D remains unclear. This CDR3 is 12 amino acids long. The V end lost 4 bases, the J end lost 5 bases, and 11 bases lay between the germline ends. The germline V gene encodes CDR1 SQVTM and CDR2 ANQGSEA. CDR3 coding DNA: TGCAGCGTTGGGGAGGGCGGGTATGGCTACACCTTC. Residues: CSVGEGGYGYTF.

V is TRBV18 and J is TRBJ1-3; 9 bases match TRBD1. CDR1 KGHSH and CDR2 LQKENI come from the germline V gene. The J segment lost 1 base and the V segment lost 3 bases, leaving 1 base of the junction unmatched. This CDR3 region has 15 residues. The CDR3 sequence is CASSPDRGSGNTIYF. The CDR3 DNA sequence: TGTGCCAGCTCACCCGACAGGGGGTCTGGAAACACCATATATTTT.

The gene calls are TRBV7-9 and TRBJ2-6; D gene ambiguous. CDR3 length equals 15 residues. Germline V gene sequence: CDR1 SEHNR, CDR2 FQNEAQ (reference sequence). With 2 bases removed from V and 0 bases from J, the gap between germline ends came to 5 bases. Written as DNA, the CDR3 is TGTGCCAGCAGCTTAACTTTCTCTGGGGCCAACGTCCTGACTTTC. Protein sequence: CASSLTFSGANVLTF.

This clone came up a few times. The rearrangement joins TRBV5-6 to TRBJ1-4; 9 nucleotides agree with TRBD1. The CDR3 length is 16 residues. V was clipped by 6 bases and J by 8 bases; unmatched bases: 14. Germline-derived CDR1 and CDR2 are SGHDT and YYEEEE. In nucleotides, the CDR3 is TGTGCCAGCACCGTCAGTAGGACAGGGGTCAGAGAAAAACTGTTTTTT. Translation gives CASTVSRTGVREKLFF.

The V gene is TRBV6-6, the J gene TRBJ2-5; possible D gene TRBD2, 6 bases. TRBJ2-7 matches the DNA end more closely, so the J call is doubtful. The CDR3 totals 13 residues. Germline V CDR1 and CDR2: MNHNY, SVGAGI (reference sequence). Here the CDR3 reads CASSSSEGYEQYF. The DNA of the CDR3 is TGTGCCAGCAGTTCCTCGGAGGGCTACGAGCAGTACTTC.

This clone was observed a handful of times. CDR3 in amino acids: CASSQERRRGAYTDTQYF. The CDR3 DNA is TGCGCCAGCAGCCAAGAAAGAAGACGGGGGGCATACACAGATACGCAGTATTTT. This rearrangement joins TRBV4-3 to TRBJ2-3; possible D gene TRBD2, 7 bases. The CDR3 has 18 amino acids. Germline assignment: CDR1 LGHNA and CDR2 YSLEER. Trimming took off 0 bases at V and 2 bases at J, with 18 bases between the two ends.

With regard to this clone: Other DNA sequences of this sample code for an identical CDR3. The V and J genes are TRBV19 and TRBJ1-1; possible D gene TRBD1, 6 bases. This CDR3 has 14 amino acids. Trimming left V 3 bases short and J 0 bases short, with 8 bases between. CDR1 is LNHDA and CDR2 is SQIVND in the germline V gene (reference sequence). The CDR3 here is CASSMKGVNTEAFF. CDR3 bases: TGTGCCAGTAGTATGAAGGGGGTGAACACTGAAGCTTTCTTT.

The chain uses TRBV7-9 and TRBJ2-1; 12 bases fit TRBD2. Trimming cost V 1 base and J 0 bases; bases outside gene matches: 7. Germline CDR1 and CDR2: SEHNR and FQNEAQ (reference sequence). The CDR3 totals 19 residues. DNA of the CDR3: TGTGCCAGCAGCTTAGGACTAGCGGGAGTAACCTCCTCCTACAATGAGCAGTTCTTC. Encoded protein: CASSLGLAGVTSSYNEQFF.

The chain combines TRBV4-1 with TRBJ2-3, with D unclear. There are 13 residues in the CDR3. Germline CDR1 and CDR2: MGHRA and YSYEKL. The V gene lost 1 base and the J gene lost 4 bases, with 6 bases spanning the gap. DNA of the CDR3: TGCGCCAGCAGCCAAGTCTCGGCAGATACGCAGTATTTT. As protein: CASSQVSADTQYF.

The chain recombines TRBV9 with TRBJ2-5; no definite D call. The germline V and J ends were trimmed by 1 base and 3 bases, with 16 bases remaining between them. Germline V CDR1 and CDR2: SGDLS, YYNGEE. This CDR3 region has 16 residues. CDR3 DNA sequence: TGTGCCAGCAGCGTAAGGCCCTCGGTAGGAGAAGAGACCCAGTACTTC. Translating gives CASSVRPSVGEETQYF.

This clone was detected only a few times. The V gene is TRBV5-4, the J gene TRBJ1-2; the D is unclear. Deletions cut 4 bases from V and 2 bases from J, with 9 bases between. The length of the CDR3 is 13 residues. Germline CDR1 reads SGHNT; CDR2 reads YYREEE (reference sequence). The CDR3 bases are TGTGCCAGCAGCGTGGACGGGAACTATGGCTACACCTTC. This codes for CASSVDGNYGYTF.

The chain employs TRBV5-5 and TRBJ2-3; D is ambiguous. Deletions cut 2 bases from V and 2 bases from J, with 6 bases between. Germline values: CDR1 SGHKS, CDR2 YYEKEE (reference sequence). This CDR3 spans 13 amino acids. The CDR3 coding sequence is TGTGCCAGCAGCTTTTTCGTCACAGATACGCAGTATTTT. Amino acid sequence: CASSFFVTDTQYF.